A selection of T cell receptor beta chains follows, all from one sample in a study of blood T cell repertoires in COVID-19. TCRdb keeps only in-frame clones here, not all; method: immunoSEQ multiplex PCR. The sample carries about 360,000 clones, 83% recorded once. The sequencing input was peripheral blood. The origin of the receptors is a man younger than 40 with active or convalescent COVID-19. Each CDR3 is given with its conserved first and last residue. The D gene is left open where the match is weak. The size entry is marked missing in some rows and otherwise reads once, few, many or a size class.

TRBJ1-1 | TRBV6-2/TRBV6-3 | . | TRBD1 | 18 | CASSYSTGGWSGDTEAFF | TGTGCCAGCAGTTACTCGACAGGGGGCTGGAGTGGGGACACTGAAGCTTTCTTT
TRBJ1-5 | TRBV4-3 | . | . | 16 | CASSQDLDRRNQPQHF | TGCGCCAGCAGCCAAGATCTTGACAGGAGGAATCAGCCCCAGCATTTT
TRBJ1-1 | TRBV11-2 | . | . | 12 | CASSWEDTEAFF | TGTGCCAGCAGTTGGGAGGACACTGAAGCTTTCTTT
TRBJ1-5 | TRBV10-1 | . | TRBD1 | 19 | CASSDKDRGINWDNQPQHF | TGCGCCAGCAGTGATAAGGACAGGGGAATCAATTGGGACAATCAGCCCCAGCATTTT
TRBJ1-6 | TRBV14 | . | . | 18 | CASSRGTVLSSYNSPLHF | TGTGCCAGCAGCCGGGGCACAGTCCTCAGCTCCTATAATTCACCCCTCCACTTT
TRBJ2-2 | TRBV2 | . | . | 17 | CASSFTYSGAGTGELFF | TGTGCCAGCAGCTTCACCTACTCAGGGGCGGGCACCGGGGAGCTGTTTTTT
TRBJ1-5 | TRBV7-9 | . | . | 14 | CASSGWGGDQPQHF | TGTGCCAGCAGCGGGTGGGGGGGCGATCAGCCCCAGCATTTT
TRBJ1-2 | TRBV7-9 | once | TRBD1 | 14 | CASSSADRDYGYTF | TGTGCCAGCAGCTCCGCGGACAGGGACTATGGCTACACCTTC
TRBJ1-2 | TRBV5-1 | . | TRBD1 | 17 | CASSPNAPGQPNYGYTF | TGCGCCAGCAGCCCGAACGCTCCGGGACAGCCTAACTATGGCTACACCTTC
TRBJ2-2 | TRBV29-1 | . | TRBD2 | 14 | CSVEKREDTGELFF | TGCAGCGTTGAAAAGCGGGAGGACACCGGGGAGCTGTTTTTT
TRBJ1-5 | TRBV6-5 | . | . | 14 | CASSYGPTGQPQHF | TGTGCCAGCAGTTACGGGCCGACCGGTCAGCCCCAGCATTTT
TRBJ2-3 | TRBV29-1 | . | . | 12 | CSVLEGDSTQYF | TGCAGCGTCTTGGAGGGGGACAGTACGCAGTATTTT
TRBJ2-1 | TRBV12-5 | once | TRBD2 | 14 | CASGPGLAPNEQFF | TGTGCTAGTGGTCCCGGACTAGCCCCCAATGAGCAGTTCTTC
TRBJ2-1 | TRBV11-2 | . | . | 12 | CASSLDYGEQFF | TGTGCCAGCAGCTTAGATTACGGTGAGCAGTTCTTC
TRBJ2-3 | TRBV9 | . | . | 16 | CASSVLGGASTDTQYF | TGTGCCAGCAGCGTATTAGGCGGGGCTAGCACAGATACGCAGTATTTT
TRBJ1-4 | TRBV15 | few | . | 15 | CATSGMESTNEKLFF | TGTGCCACCAGCGGAATGGAGTCAACTAATGAAAAACTGTTTTTT
TRBJ1-2 | TRBV3-1/TRBV3-2 | few | . | 12 | CASSPSHYGYTF | TGTGCCAGCAGCCCCTCCCACTATGGCTACACCTTC
TRBJ2-3 | TRBV4-3 | . | TRBD2 | 16 | CASSPGGSGGPDTQYF | TGCGCCAGCAGCCCAGGGGGTAGCGGGGGGCCAGATACGCAGTATTTT
TRBJ1-6 | TRBV14 | . | TRBD1 | 15 | CASSQVQGANSPLHF | TGTGCCAGCAGCCAGGTACAGGGGGCTAATTCACCCCTCCACTTT
TRBJ1-1 | TRBV20-1 | . | . | 11 | CSARLVAEAFF | TGCAGTGCTAGACTAGTCGCTGAAGCTTTCTTT
TRBJ2-1 | TRBV9 | once | . | 15 | CASSPPGTPGNEQFF | TGTGCCAGCAGCCCCCCCGGGACTCCCGGAAATGAGCAGTTCTTC
TRBJ1-5 | TRBV6-2/TRBV6-3 | once | . | 13 | CASSVNRDQPQHF | TGTGCCAGCAGCGTAAACAGGGATCAGCCCCAGCATTTT
TRBJ2-3 | TRBV4-1 | . | TRBD2 | 12 | CASSQVGTSRYF | TGCGCCAGCAGCCAAGTAGGGACTAGTAGATATTTT
TRBJ1-2 | TRBV7-9 | once | . | 15 | CASSYGSQANYGYTF | TGTGCCAGCAGCTATGGGAGTCAAGCTAACTATGGCTACACCTTC
TRBJ1-3 | TRBV3-1/TRBV3-2 | . | . | 15 | CASSPTEVSGNTIYF | TGTGCCAGCAGCCCCACGGAGGTTTCTGGAAACACCATATATTTT
TRBJ2-6 | TRBV18 | . | . | 15 | CASSQTGTGANVLTF | TGTGCCAGCTCACAAACAGGGACTGGGGCCAACGTCCTGACTTTC
TRBJ1-6 | TRBV19 | . | . | 14 | CATTLGGAGSPLHF | TGTGCCACCACTCTCGGGGGGGCAGGTTCACCCCTCCACTTT
TRBJ2-5 | TRBV24-1 | . | . | 14 | CATSAAGPQETQYF | TGTGCCACCAGTGCCGCGGGACCACAGGAGACCCAGTACTTC
TRBJ2-3 | TRBV27 | . | . | 13 | CASMVPGRDTQYF | TGTGCCAGCATGGTCCCGGGGAGGGATACGCAGTATTTT